This T cell receptor beta chain was captured by sequencing in a study of CD8+ T cells in alopecia areata. Whole-study context: Treated patients were given oral tofacitinib, which was dosed at 5 to 10 mg twice daily. Study observations and caveats: Scalp samples also yield sequences of resident alphabeta T cells from normal skin. Scalp lesions, especially in alopecia totalis/universalis, had higher clonality than normal scalp.

Investigators isolated RNA and reverse transcribed it into cDNA to act as the sequencing template. Using immunoSEQ multiplex PCR, the repertoire was profiled, and TCRdb retains in-frame clones only, with some absent. The sample shows 150,000 or so clones, around 86% of them seen only once. The CDR3 has 12 amino acids. Germline V gene lookup returns CDR1 SGHNT and CDR2 YYREEE (reference sequence). Trimming took 3 bases from V and 4 from J, leaving 5 bases between them. A note on this clone: What it binds is unknown.

Sequencing was performed on CD8+ T cells sorted from blood, taken at week 0. The receptor's source is a human donor with alopecia areata. The chain couples TRBV5-4 to TRBJ1-5; no definite D call. The CDR3 sequence is CASSSGNQPQHF. The CDR3 DNA sequence: TGTGCCAGCAGCTCGGGTAATCAGCCCCAGCATTTT. Drawing the rest from reference TRBV5-4 and TRBJ1-5, the complete variable domain is ETGVTQSPTHLIKTRGQQVTLRCSSQSGHNTVSWYQQALGQGPQFIFQYYREEENGRGNFPPRFSGLQFPNYSSELNVNALELDDSALYLCASSSGNQPQHFGDGTRLSIL.